These T cell receptor beta chains were read from a single sample in a study of T cells in Graves' hyperthyroidism and ophthalmopathy. TCRdb reprocessed the multiplex PCR reads with MiXCR, giving one entry per CDR3 protein. The table shows some 570,000 distinct CDR3 sequences, with 13% to 15% occurring only once. Sequencing was performed on blood. The origin of the receptors is a woman aged 18-29 years with Graves' ophthalmopathy. The CDR3 runs from the conserved cysteine through the conserved F or W.

CDR3 length: 14
V gene: TRBV12-3/TRBV12-4
J gene: TRBJ1-4
CDR3 protein: CASSFGTSNEKLFF

CDR3 length: 13
V gene: TRBV28
J gene: TRBJ1-1
CDR3 protein: CASSPARQGRAFF

CDR3 length: 12
V gene: TRBV30
J gene: TRBJ2-1
CDR3 protein: CAWSVRVDEQFF

CDR3 length: 19
V gene: TRBV20-1
J gene: TRBJ2-5
CDR3 protein: CSATKRGAGRTTVSETQYF

CDR3 length: 17
V gene: TRBV7-9
J gene: TRBJ1-4
CDR3 protein: CASSGDRSRLANEKLFF

CDR3 length: 15
V gene: TRBV20-1
J gene: TRBJ2-7
CDR3 protein: CSAEALAGKTYEQYF

CDR3 length: 17
V gene: TRBV6-5
J gene: TRBJ2-7
CDR3 protein: CASSYYSGTSGAYEQHF

CDR3 length: 12
V gene: TRBV19
J gene: TRBJ1-1
CDR3 protein: CASISPGAEAFF

CDR3 length: 16
V gene: TRBV18
J gene: TRBJ2-3
CDR3 protein: CASSPTGGRGTDTQYF

CDR3 length: 16
V gene: TRBV5-4
J gene: TRBJ2-3
CDR3 protein: CASSTPRSGSPDTQYF

CDR3 length: 15
V gene: TRBV5-1
J gene: TRBJ1-1
CDR3 protein: CASSLQGAEVTEAFF

CDR3 length: 17
V gene: TRBV12-3/TRBV12-4
J gene: TRBJ2-1
CDR3 protein: CASSAPLTSSSYNEQFF

CDR3 length: 15
V gene: TRBV5-4
J gene: TRBJ2-5
CDR3 protein: CASSPPPGGGETQYF

CDR3 length: 19
V gene: TRBV6-5
J gene: TRBJ2-3
CDR3 protein: CASSYQWLAGSRSTDTQYF

CDR3 length: 18
V gene: TRBV11-2
J gene: TRBJ2-3
CDR3 protein: CASSRVGIVLGSTDTQYF

CDR3 length: 16
V gene: TRBV12-3/TRBV12-4
J gene: TRBJ2-3
CDR3 protein: CASSPSPTGSTDTQYF

CDR3 length: 15
V gene: TRBV30
J gene: TRBJ2-3
CDR3 protein: CAGLWRPGGPDTQYF

CDR3 length: 12
V gene: TRBV20-1
J gene: TRBJ1-5
CDR3 protein: CSAGQSNQPQHF

CDR3 length: 16
V gene: TRBV4-3
J gene: TRBJ2-7
CDR3 protein: CASSQDGGRALYEQYF

CDR3 length: 14
V gene: TRBV19
J gene: TRBJ1-1
CDR3 protein: CASSIIRDSTEAFF

CDR3 length: 15
V gene: TRBV27
J gene: TRBJ2-6
CDR3 protein: CASNAQGSGANVLTF

CDR3 length: 15
V gene: TRBV18
J gene: TRBJ2-7
CDR3 protein: CASSPAGLNSYEQYF

CDR3 length: 14
V gene: TRBV20-1
J gene: TRBJ2-7
CDR3 protein: CSATRDGQRHEQYF

CDR3 length: 14
V gene: TRBV11-2
J gene: TRBJ1-1
CDR3 protein: CASSSYRGVQEAFF

CDR3 length: 17
V gene: TRBV11-2
J gene: TRBJ1-1
CDR3 protein: CASSPNSRRQPNTEAFF

CDR3 length: 14
V gene: TRBV6-1
J gene: TRBJ2-7
CDR3 protein: CASSSTSGPYEQYF

CDR3 length: 14
V gene: TRBV6-1
J gene: TRBJ2-5
CDR3 protein: CANRVAGAGETQYF

CDR3 length: 21
V gene: TRBV7-3
J gene: TRBJ2-3
CDR3 protein: CASSPPPSGDLREGAPDTQYF

CDR3 length: 12
V gene: TRBV5-8
J gene: TRBJ2-1
CDR3 protein: CASREQNNEQFF

CDR3 length: 13
V gene: TRBV7-7
J gene: TRBJ1-1
CDR3 protein: CASSSGTGAEAFF

CDR3 length: 14
V gene: TRBV7-3
J gene: TRBJ2-2
CDR3 protein: CASSITPNTGELFF

CDR3 length: 16
V gene: TRBV2
J gene: TRBJ2-1
CDR3 protein: CASSERRVSSYNEQFF

CDR3 length: 15
V gene: TRBV24-1
J gene: TRBJ1-5
CDR3 protein: CATSPSRVSNQPQHF

CDR3 length: 13
V gene: TRBV11-2
J gene: TRBJ2-3
CDR3 protein: CASSFATSGRGYF

CDR3 length: 14
V gene: TRBV2
J gene: TRBJ1-1
CDR3 protein: CASTGDRSNTEAFF

CDR3 length: 14
V gene: TRBV7-9
J gene: TRBJ2-1
CDR3 protein: CASSWGSGYNEQFF

CDR3 length: 12
V gene: TRBV29-1
J gene: TRBJ2-1
CDR3 protein: CSVTSSYNEQFF

CDR3 length: 16
V gene: TRBV7-3
J gene: TRBJ2-1
CDR3 protein: CASSPSGTGGWNEQFF

CDR3 length: 14
V gene: TRBV5-1
J gene: TRBJ2-5
CDR3 protein: CASSSGRSGETQYF

CDR3 length: 11
V gene: TRBV29-1
J gene: TRBJ2-3
CDR3 protein: CSGRAEGTQYF

CDR3 length: 14
V gene: TRBV27
J gene: TRBJ1-2
CDR3 protein: CASSLSRTAYGYTF

CDR3 length: 19
V gene: TRBV24-1
J gene: TRBJ2-1
CDR3 protein: CATSDWTSGRVKAYNEQFF

CDR3 length: 16
V gene: TRBV20-1
J gene: TRBJ2-4
CDR3 protein: CSAQPSFRLAKNIQYF

CDR3 length: 15
V gene: TRBV6-5
J gene: TRBJ2-7
CDR3 protein: CASSYSSGRTDEQYF

CDR3 length: 14
V gene: TRBV5-1
J gene: TRBJ2-3
CDR3 protein: CASSFGLATHTQYF

CDR3 length: 11
V gene: TRBV28
J gene: TRBJ1-1
CDR3 protein: CASEGSTEAFF

CDR3 length: 18
V gene: TRBV27
J gene: TRBJ1-5
CDR3 protein: CASRFGAGREYSNQPQHF

CDR3 length: 15
V gene: TRBV10-2
J gene: TRBJ1-5
CDR3 protein: CASRADRASNQPQHF

CDR3 length: 17
V gene: TRBV7-8
J gene: TRBJ2-1
CDR3 protein: CASSRPSGISSYNEQFF

CDR3 length: 16
V gene: TRBV6-2/TRBV6-3
J gene: TRBJ2-7
CDR3 protein: CASSYGTGGNQYEQYF

CDR3 length: 12
V gene: TRBV7-6
J gene: TRBJ2-1
CDR3 protein: CASSLSAGVEFF

CDR3 length: 14
V gene: TRBV11-2
J gene: TRBJ2-7
CDR3 protein: CASSFGPKSYEQYF

CDR3 length: 17
V gene: TRBV7-9
J gene: TRBJ1-2
CDR3 protein: CASSTLTTGVANYGYTF

CDR3 length: 12
V gene: TRBV19
J gene: TRBJ1-2
CDR3 protein: CASSVDSYGYTF

CDR3 length: 15
V gene: TRBV7-9
J gene: TRBJ2-7
CDR3 protein: CASSSGTAYSYEQYF

CDR3 length: 16
V gene: TRBV6-2/TRBV6-3
J gene: TRBJ2-5
CDR3 protein: CASSYTLRGSGETQYF

CDR3 length: 18
V gene: TRBV5-1
J gene: TRBJ2-1
CDR3 protein: CASSLQGPLRYSYNEQFF

CDR3 length: 12
V gene: TRBV3-1
J gene: TRBJ2-5
CDR3 protein: CASSPWAETQYF

CDR3 length: 14
V gene: TRBV9
J gene: TRBJ1-1
CDR3 protein: CASGFGLSNTEAFF

CDR3 length: 14
V gene: TRBV7-9
J gene: TRBJ1-2
CDR3 protein: CASSLALGSEGYTF